This section outlines one TCR beta chain sequence together with its context. The data were taken from a study of Graves' ophthalmopathy and Graves' hyperthyroidism. RNA transcripts were the source from which TCR beta CDR3 regions were amplified. HTBI primers were used in a first-round RT-PCR, which preceded a second-round multiplex PCR. TCRdb passed the multiplex PCR reads through MiXCR, listing each CDR3 protein once. The sample has some 750,000 distinct CDR3 sequences; roughly two fifths are singletons. The CDR3 runs to 13 residues. Looked up from germline, CDR1 is SGHNT and CDR2 is YYREEE (reference sequence). V was pared by 3 bases and J by 5 bases, with 12 bases between. Clinical symptoms, serum thyroxine, TRAb, thyroid ultrasound and orbital computed tomography formed the basis of diagnosis. Isolation of PBMCs was performed using over 8 ml of fresh peripheral blood.

The material sequenced was peripheral blood. The sequence derives from an adult man with Graves' ophthalmopathy. This rearrangement joins TRBV5-4 to TRBJ2-7, with D possibly being TRBD2 (6 bases). CDR3 DNA sequence: TGTGCCAGCAGCTACTTCACTAGCAACGAGCAGTACTTC. Its translation is CASSYFTSNEQYF.